A single sample gave rise to the 6 T cell receptor beta chains below, sequenced in a study of blood T cell repertoires in COVID-19. The assay was immunoSEQ multiplex PCR, and TCRdb's table has in-frame clones only and misses some. Of some 20,000 clones in the sample, roughly 86% were seen once. The specimen sequenced was peripheral blood. The receptor source for this set is a human donor in a cohort sampled during active COVID-19.

This clone is labeled medium-sized. In nucleotides, the CDR3 is TGTGCCAGCAGCTTAGAGGCTAGCGGGAGCAACGAGCAGTACTTC. The encoded protein is CASSLEASGSNEQYF. J is TRBJ2-7 and V is TRBV7-2, with 10 bases that match TRBD2. Germline values: CDR1 SGHTA, CDR2 FQGNSA. The CDR3 totals 15 residues. V lost 1 base and J lost 5; bases outside the gene matches: 5.

The rearrangement joins TRBV3-1 (or the pseudogene TRBV3-2) to TRBJ2-1, with D perhaps matching TRBD2 (6 bases). The V end lost 4 bases, the J end lost 6 bases, and 10 bases lay between the germline ends. The germline gives CDR1 LGHDT, CDR2 YNNKEL (reference sequence). The CDR3 totals 13 residues. This chain's CDR3 is CASSLRLVNEQFF. The CDR3, as DNA: TGTGCCAGCAGCCTACGACTAGTCAATGAGCAGTTCTTC.

In this sample, this clone turned up a few times. The V gene is TRBV6-5, the J gene TRBJ2-7; maybe TRBD2 (6 bases). The length of the CDR3 is 13 residues. From germline, CDR1 is MNHEY and CDR2 SVGAGI. This CDR3 reads CAAGKAGSYEQYF. The CDR3 nucleotides read TGTGCGGCCGGTAAAGCGGGCTCCTACGAGCAGTACTTC.

A few counts support this clone. The rearrangement uses TRBV24-1 and TRBJ1-5, with D possibly TRBD1 on 5 matching bases. Looked up from germline, CDR1 is KGHDR and CDR2 is SFDVKD. The CDR3 contains 13 residues. V lost 7 bases and J lost 5, with 11 bases in between. The CDR3 is CATRGGEDQPQHF. The CDR3 DNA sequence: TGTGCCACCAGGGGAGGGGAGGATCAGCCCCAGCATTTT.

This chain links TRBV5-8 with TRBJ1-5; tentative D call: TRBD1 (6 bases). Germline V gene lookup returns CDR1 SGHTS and CDR2 YDEGEE. V was pared by 6 bases and J by 1 base, with 20 bases between. The CDR3 is 17 amino acids. As DNA, the CDR3 is TGTGCCAGCATTCCGGGACAAGGCCTTGCGAGCAATCAGCCCCAGCATTTT. This codes for CASIPGQGLASNQPQHF.

The chain combines TRBV6-1 with TRBJ1-2, with TRBD1 identical over 9 bases. The CDR3 has 17 amino acids. Unmatched junction bases numbered 15, after V lost 4 bases and J lost 6 bases. CDR1 MNHNS and CDR2 SASEGT come from the germline V gene. CDR3: CASSVNRGRSPKDGYTF. CDR3 coding DNA: TGTGCCAGCAGTGTAAACAGGGGGCGTTCCCCTAAGGATGGCTACACCTTC.